This TCR beta chain came from a study of vaccination and CD4 T cells after COVID-19. Treatment specified: approximately 11-day PBMC culture with coronavirus spike peptide pools or control peptides (ViraFEST assay). Two million PBMCs per well were cultured with 7.5 to 10 IU/ml IL-2 and approximately 10 ug/ml peptide pools. Details on this clonotype: The antigen is not known.

An Oncomine TCR Beta short-read assay was used to sequence the DNA from cultured CD4+ T cells. Researchers extracted genomic DNA from CD4+ T cells that had been cultured. TCRdb itself ran the PCR reads through MiXCR, one entry per CDR3 protein. The sample lists roughly 8,000 distinct CDR3 sequences, approximately 50% seen once, with 15% to 25% in the top ten. This CDR3 is 14 amino acids long. CDR1 SNHLY and CDR2 FYNNEI come from the germline V gene. Deletions cut 6 bases from V and 0 bases from J, with 8 bases between. This receptor was taken from a human donor who had recovered from COVID-19. The specimen sequenced was CD4+ T cells from blood, cultured in vitro. This chain joins TRBV2 and TRBJ1-4; D not certain. CDR3: CASSPGTTNEKLFF. CDR3 sequence (DNA): TGTGCCAGCAGCCCAGGAACAACTAATGAAAAACTGTTTTTT.